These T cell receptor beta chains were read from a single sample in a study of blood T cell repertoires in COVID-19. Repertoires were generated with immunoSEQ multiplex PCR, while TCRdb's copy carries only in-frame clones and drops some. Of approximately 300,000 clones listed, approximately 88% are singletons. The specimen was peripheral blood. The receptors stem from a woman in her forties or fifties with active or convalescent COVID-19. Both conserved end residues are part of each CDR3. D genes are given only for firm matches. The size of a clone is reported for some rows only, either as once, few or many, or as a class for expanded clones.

cdr3_nt: TGTGCCAGCTCACCAAGGAGTCCCGACAATTCACCCCTCCACTTT
cdr3_aa: CASSPRSPDNSPLHF
j_call: TRBJ1-6
v_call: TRBV18
d_call: -
clone_size: -

cdr3_nt: TGTGCCACCAGCAGAGACGCCGCAGCAGGCGGGGTGAGTTTGACCCAGTACTTC
cdr3_aa: CATSRDAAAGGVSLTQYF
j_call: TRBJ2-5
v_call: TRBV15
d_call: -
clone_size: -

cdr3_nt: TGTGCCAGCAGTGAGACAGCCTACGAGCAGTACTTC
cdr3_aa: CASSETAYEQYF
j_call: TRBJ2-7
v_call: TRBV2
d_call: -
clone_size: -

cdr3_nt: TGTGCCAGCAGCCTTTTGGACAGGAGGGACATGAACACTGAAGCTTTCTTT
cdr3_aa: CASSLLDRRDMNTEAFF
j_call: TRBJ1-1
v_call: TRBV3-1/TRBV3-2
d_call: TRBD1
clone_size: once

cdr3_nt: TGTGCCTGGAGTCATGAGGACAGTGAAGCTTTCTTT
cdr3_aa: CAWSHEDSEAFF
j_call: TRBJ1-1
v_call: TRBV30
d_call: -
clone_size: -

cdr3_nt: TGTGCCAGCAGCCCCGGGACAATTCAGCCCCAGCATTTT
cdr3_aa: CASSPGTIQPQHF
j_call: TRBJ1-5
v_call: TRBV7-2
d_call: -
clone_size: -

cdr3_nt: TGTGCCAGCAGCCAAGCCAACCACGGGATTTACGAGCAGTACTTC
cdr3_aa: CASSQANHGIYEQYF
j_call: TRBJ2-7
v_call: TRBV14
d_call: -
clone_size: -

cdr3_nt: TGCGCCAGCAGCTTGGCCAATTCTGCGGGAGAGCAGTTCTTC
cdr3_aa: CASSLANSAGEQFF
j_call: TRBJ2-1
v_call: TRBV5-1
d_call: -
clone_size: -

cdr3_nt: TGCGCCAGCAGCCCGAGGGTGGCCTCCACTGAAGCTTTCTTT
cdr3_aa: CASSPRVASTEAFF
j_call: TRBJ1-1
v_call: TRBV5-1
d_call: -
clone_size: -

cdr3_nt: TGTGCCAGCAGCTCGGACAGGGGAGGGCCCACTGGGGCCAACGTCCTGACTTTC
cdr3_aa: CASSSDRGGPTGANVLTF
j_call: TRBJ2-6
v_call: TRBV7-9
d_call: TRBD1
clone_size: once

cdr3_nt: TGTGCCAGCTCACCACGGAGGGTGAACACTGAAGCTTTCTTT
cdr3_aa: CASSPRRVNTEAFF
j_call: TRBJ1-1
v_call: TRBV18
d_call: -
clone_size: -

cdr3_nt: TGTGCCTGGAGTCCGACAGGGTCAGGCTATGGCTACACCTTC
cdr3_aa: CAWSPTGSGYGYTF
j_call: TRBJ1-2
v_call: TRBV30
d_call: TRBD1
clone_size: -

cdr3_nt: TGCGCCAGCAGCCAAGATCTAGGGACAGTATACAATGAGCAGTTCTTC
cdr3_aa: CASSQDLGTVYNEQFF
j_call: TRBJ2-1
v_call: TRBV4-3
d_call: TRBD1
clone_size: -

cdr3_nt: TGCGCCAGCAGCACAAAACAGGGCCAGTATGAAAAACTGTTTTTT
cdr3_aa: CASSTKQGQYEKLFF
j_call: TRBJ1-4
v_call: TRBV5-1
d_call: -
clone_size: -

cdr3_nt: TGTGCCAGCAGCCCTCTTTTCAGCGGGACAGGGAACGGCGAGCAGTACTTC
cdr3_aa: CASSPLFSGTGNGEQYF
j_call: TRBJ2-7
v_call: TRBV4-2
d_call: TRBD1
clone_size: -

cdr3_nt: TGTGCCAGCAGTCAGGGACAGGGAGGGTTCGGCAATGGCTACACCTTC
cdr3_aa: CASSQGQGGFGNGYTF
j_call: TRBJ1-2
v_call: TRBV4-2
d_call: TRBD1
clone_size: few

cdr3_nt: TGTGCCACCAGCAGAGATCTGGAGGGTACGCAGTATTTT
cdr3_aa: CATSRDLEGTQYF
j_call: TRBJ2-3
v_call: TRBV15
d_call: -
clone_size: -

cdr3_nt: TGTGCCAGTAGGGCGGTTAGCGGAAACATTCAGTACTTC
cdr3_aa: CASRAVSGNIQYF
j_call: TRBJ2-4
v_call: TRBV19
d_call: -
clone_size: -